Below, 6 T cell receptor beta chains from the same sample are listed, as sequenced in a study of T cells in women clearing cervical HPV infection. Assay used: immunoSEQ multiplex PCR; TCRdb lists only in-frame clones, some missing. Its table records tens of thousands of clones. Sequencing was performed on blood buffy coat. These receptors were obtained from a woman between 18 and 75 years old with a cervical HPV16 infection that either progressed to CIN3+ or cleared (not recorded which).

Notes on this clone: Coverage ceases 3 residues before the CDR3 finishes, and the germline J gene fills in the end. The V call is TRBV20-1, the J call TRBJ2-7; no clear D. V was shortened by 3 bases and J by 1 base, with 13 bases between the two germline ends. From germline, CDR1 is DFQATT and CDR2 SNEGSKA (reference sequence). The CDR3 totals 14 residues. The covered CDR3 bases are TGCAGTGCTAGCTTTCGACAAGCATCCTACGAG. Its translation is CSASFRQASYE. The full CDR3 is CSASFRQASYEQYF.

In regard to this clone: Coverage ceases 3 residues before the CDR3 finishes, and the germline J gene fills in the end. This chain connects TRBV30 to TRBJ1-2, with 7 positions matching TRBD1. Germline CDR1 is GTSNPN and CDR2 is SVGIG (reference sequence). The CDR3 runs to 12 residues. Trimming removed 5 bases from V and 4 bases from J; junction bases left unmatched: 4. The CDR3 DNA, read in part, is TGTGCCTGGCAAGGGGGCGGCTATGGC. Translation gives CAWQGGGYG. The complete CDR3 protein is CAWQGGGYGYTF. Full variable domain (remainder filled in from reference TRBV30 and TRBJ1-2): SQTIHQWPATLVQPVGSPLSLECTVEGTSNPNLYWYRQAAGRGLQLLFYSVGIGQISSEVPQNLSASRPQDRQFILSSKKLLLSDSGFYLCAWQGGGYGYTFGSGTRLTVV.

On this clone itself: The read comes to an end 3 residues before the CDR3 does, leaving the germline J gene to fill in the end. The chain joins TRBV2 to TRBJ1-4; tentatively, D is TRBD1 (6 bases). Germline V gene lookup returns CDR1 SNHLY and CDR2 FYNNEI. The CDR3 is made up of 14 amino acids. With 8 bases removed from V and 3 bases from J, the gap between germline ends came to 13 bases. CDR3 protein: CASLDHRANEKLFF. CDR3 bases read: TGTGCCAGCCTGGACCACAGGGCTAATGAAAAA.

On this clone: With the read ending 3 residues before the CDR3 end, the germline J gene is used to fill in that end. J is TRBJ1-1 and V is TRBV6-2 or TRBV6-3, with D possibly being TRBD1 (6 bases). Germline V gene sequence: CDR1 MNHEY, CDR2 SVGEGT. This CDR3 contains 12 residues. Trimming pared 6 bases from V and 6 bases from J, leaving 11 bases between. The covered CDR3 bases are TGTGCCAGCAGGGGGGGGACACCTGAA. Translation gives CASRGGTPE. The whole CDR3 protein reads CASRGGTPEAFF.

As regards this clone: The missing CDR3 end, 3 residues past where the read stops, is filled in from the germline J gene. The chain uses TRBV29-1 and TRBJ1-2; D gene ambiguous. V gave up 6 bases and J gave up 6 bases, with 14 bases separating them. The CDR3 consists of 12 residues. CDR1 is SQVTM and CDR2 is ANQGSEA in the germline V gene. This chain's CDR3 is CSVFSKFDGYTF. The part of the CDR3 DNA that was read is TGCAGCGTATTTAGTAAGTTTGATGGC.

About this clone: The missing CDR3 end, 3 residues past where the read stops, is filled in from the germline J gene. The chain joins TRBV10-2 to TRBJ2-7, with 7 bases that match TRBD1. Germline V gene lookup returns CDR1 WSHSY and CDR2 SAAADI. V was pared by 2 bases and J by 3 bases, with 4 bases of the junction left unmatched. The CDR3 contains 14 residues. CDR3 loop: CASSEIGQDYEQYF. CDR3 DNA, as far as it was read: TGCGCCAGCAGTGAGATCGGACAGGACTACGAG.